The 17 T cell receptor beta chains reported below all come from one sample, sequenced in a study of identical twins. TCRdb independently ran MiXCR on the 5' RACE reads; one entry per CDR3 protein. The top ten clones hold about 5.5% of a sample with more than 200,000 distinct CDR3 sequences, roughly a tenth of them seen once. The sample comprised memory (CD45RO+) T cells sorted from blood. The receptors originated from a woman aged 18-29 years in good health.

The J gene is TRBJ2-2, the V gene TRBV10-3, with a possible D match to TRBD1 (5 bases). Germline V gene sequence: CDR1 ENHRY, CDR2 SYGVKD. The CDR3 totals 17 residues. Between the trimmed V and J ends, which lost 3 bases and 3 bases, there was a span of 17 bases. Written as DNA, the CDR3 is TGTGCCATCAGTGACCCCTATAAAGTCAGGGACACCGGGGAGCTGTTTTTT. This codes for CAISDPYKVRDTGELFF.

This clonotype came up many times. V is TRBV12-3 or TRBV12-4 and J is TRBJ1-5; D might be TRBD1 (5 bases). The CDR3 runs to 13 residues. Trimming pared 2 bases from V and 7 bases from J, leaving 9 bases between. Here the CDR3 reads CASSLTRDQPQHF. The DNA for the CDR3 is TGTGCCAGCAGTTTAACCAGGGACCAGCCCCAGCATTTT.

This clonotype was counted a few times. The CDR3 region is CASSYEGEQYF. CDR3 DNA sequence: TGTGCCAGCAGTTACGAGGGAGAGCAGTACTTC. The chain joins TRBV6-6 to TRBJ2-7; TRBD2 might be the D (5 bases). This CDR3 spans 11 amino acids. The germline V and J ends were trimmed by 2 bases and 7 bases, with 6 bases remaining between them. Germline values: CDR1 MNHNY, CDR2 SVGAGI (reference sequence).

This clonotype has ten or more counts. The rearrangement uses TRBV20-1 and TRBJ2-3, with 8 bases that match TRBD1. After removal of 6 bases from V and 1 base from J, the junction contained 3 bases not matched to a gene. Looked up from germline, CDR1 is DFQATT and CDR2 is SNEGSKA (reference sequence). There are 13 residues in the CDR3. The CDR3: CSATTGGTDTQYF. The CDR3 nucleotides read TGCAGTGCCACGACAGGGGGCACAGATACGCAGTATTTT.

This clonotype was counted at least ten times. Here the CDR3 omits its conserved ending phenylalanine or tryptophan, so a read error is the likely source. Because the CDR3's place on the DNA is in doubt, the DNA is left out and the CDR3 is given as listed by TCRdb. This chain connects TRBV7-2 to TRBJ2-1; no DNA check was done on the table's D call, TRBD2. CDR1 is SGHTA, CDR2 FQGNSA, per germline. The CDR3 is 13 residues long, counting both termini. Here the CDR3 reads CASSPATEAGGMV.

This clonotype came up a few times. The gene calls are TRBV9 and TRBJ1-6, with 10 bases matching TRBD1. Looked up from germline, CDR1 is SGDLS and CDR2 is YYNGEE. J was trimmed by 8 bases and V by 1 base; bases with no gene match: 6. The CDR3 extends over 16 amino acids. CDR3 loop: CASSVRQGARDSPLHF. The DNA of the CDR3 is TGTGCCAGCAGCGTACGACAGGGGGCAAGGGATTCACCCCTCCACTTT.

This sequence joins TRBV3-1 and TRBJ2-7, with 8 nucleotides matching TRBD1. The length of the CDR3 is 14 residues. V gave up 4 bases and J gave up 6 bases; unmatched junction bases: 8. Germline V gives CDR1 LGHDT, CDR2 YNNKEL (reference sequence). CDR3 bases: TGTGCCAGCAGCCGGATACTGCAGGGGGCCGAGCAGTACTTC. This encodes CASSRILQGAEQYF.

This clonotype was recorded a few times. The V and J genes are TRBV6-1 and TRBJ2-5; D possibly corresponds to TRBD1 (5 bases). Trimming removed 5 bases at V and 0 bases at J, with 13 bases between. This CDR3 is 15 amino acids long. Germline CDR1 is MNHNS and CDR2 is SASEGT. This CDR3 is CASSRQSLYQETQYF. The CDR3 coding sequence is TGTGCCAGCAGTCGACAGTCCCTGTACCAAGAGACCCAGTACTTC.

CDR3: CASSPRRGGLYEQYF. In DNA form, the CDR3 reads TGTGCCAGCAGCCCTAGAAGAGGAGGCTTATACGAGCAGTACTTC. This chain connects TRBV11-2 to TRBJ2-7; a weak D match, TRBD2 (5 bases). The ends were cut back, 5 bases at V and 4 bases at J, with 18 bases in the middle. Per the germline V gene, CDR1 is SGHAT and CDR2 is FQNNGV. The CDR3 spans 15 residues.

This sequence joins TRBV7-2 and TRBJ1-1; unclear D gene. This CDR3 region has 15 residues. V dropped 4 bases and J dropped 0 bases, with 12 bases sitting between them. Germline assignment: CDR1 SGHTA and CDR2 FQGNSA. The CDR3 DNA is TGTGCCAGCAGCTATAGGCCCCGGGTGAACACTGAAGCTTTCTTT. Residues: CASSYRPRVNTEAFF.

This clonotype was seen repeatedly, ten times or more. The genes are TRBV7-2 and TRBJ2-5, with D tentatively TRBD1 or TRBD2 (5 bases each). The CDR3 is made up of 15 amino acids. The V end was cut by 5 bases, the J end by 6 bases, with 19 bases between. Germline CDR1 SGHTA, CDR2 FQGNSA. The DNA of the CDR3 is TGTGCCAGCAGCCTCTATAGGGGATCGGGGCAGACCCAGTACTTC. It yields the protein CASSLYRGSGQTQYF.

The chain carries TRBV7-9 and TRBJ1-2; D perhaps matches TRBD1 (5 bases). The CDR3 totals 14 residues. V lost 4 bases to trimming and J lost 4 bases, with 13 bases between them. Germline assignment: CDR1 SEHNR and CDR2 FQNEAQ (reference sequence). The DNA of the CDR3 is TGTGCCAGCAGCTCCCGGGACGGACCCTATGGCTACACCTTC. The encoded protein is CASSSRDGPYGYTF.

This clonotype was counted only a few times. The chain combines TRBV29-1 with TRBJ1-1, with TRBD1 matching over 9 bases. Germline V gene data show CDR1 as SQVTM and CDR2 as ANQGSEA. This CDR3 spans 12 amino acids. Trimming at V came to 7 bases and at J to 4 bases, leaving 4 bases not matched to a gene. The CDR3 is CSADRGLTEAFF. The CDR3 DNA sequence: TGCAGCGCGGACAGGGGACTCACTGAAGCTTTCTTT.

This clonotype was observed many times. This sequence joins TRBV20-1 and TRBJ2-7; possible D gene TRBD2, 5 bases. With 3 bases removed from V and 7 bases from J, the gap between germline ends came to 13 bases. The germline CDR1 and CDR2 sequences are DFQATT and SNEGSKA (reference sequence). The CDR3 sequence is 12 residues long. This CDR3 is CSARDPSGEQYF. In DNA form, the CDR3 reads TGCAGTGCTAGGGACCCCTCGGGGGAGCAGTACTTC.

This sequence joins TRBV11-1 and TRBJ2-1, with 7 bases aligning to TRBD2. Losses at the gene ends were 1 base for V and 3 bases for J; bases not matched to a gene: 18. The CDR3 spans 20 residues. Germline values: CDR1 SGHAT, CDR2 FQDESV (reference sequence). DNA for the CDR3: TGTGCCAGCAGCTTAGGAAAGTTTGAGTATGCGGGAGAGGACTACAATGAGCAGTTCTTC. This translates into CASSLGKFEYAGEDYNEQFF. Full variable domain (outside the CDR3, taken from reference TRBV11-1 and TRBJ2-1): EAEVAQSPRYKITEKSQAVAFWCDPISGHATLYWYRQILGQGPELLVQFQDESVVDDSQLPKDRFSAERLKGVDSTLKIQPAELGDSAMYLCASSLGKFEYAGEDYNEQFFGPGTRLTVL.

This clonotype appeared a few times. V gene TRBV20-1 combines with J gene TRBJ2-1; TRBD1 matches at 8 bases. The CDR3 covers 15 residues. Looked up from germline, CDR1 is DFQATT and CDR2 is SNEGSKA (reference sequence). J lost 7 bases, V lost 5 bases, and 13 bases had no gene match. This CDR3 is CSAGTGGFVGNEQFF. CDR3 bases: TGCAGTGCTGGGACAGGAGGGTTCGTAGGGAATGAGCAGTTCTTC.

This sequence joins TRBV14 and TRBJ2-7; TRBD1 matches 9 bases. Per the germline V gene, CDR1 is SGHDN and CDR2 is FVKESK. V lost 2 bases, J lost 4 bases, and 9 bases stayed unmatched. The CDR3 contains 16 residues. This CDR3 is CASSQNMGQGRYEQYF. DNA for the CDR3: TGTGCCAGCAGCCAAAACATGGGACAGGGCCGATACGAGCAGTACTTC.